Below, 16 T cell receptor beta chains from the same sample are listed, as sequenced in a study of radiotherapy plus CTLA-4 blockade in lung cancer. Sequencing was performed with immunoSEQ multiplex PCR; in TCRdb, only in-frame clones are kept and a portion is missing. The sample includes about 45,000 clones, roughly 60% of them seen just once. The sequences come from peripheral blood, collected from a patient treated with radiotherapy plus ipilimumab. The source is a human donor with non-small cell lung cancer who had a partial response to radiotherapy plus ipilimumab.

J is TRBJ1-2 and V is TRBV30, with D maybe TRBD1 (6 bases). Germline V lookup: CDR1 GTSNPN, CDR2 SVGIG (reference sequence). V dropped 1 base and J dropped 0 bases, with 21 bases sitting between them. The CDR3 consists of 18 residues. CDR3 protein: CAWSGWTEVILSNYGYTF. The CDR3 DNA reads TGTGCCTGGAGTGGATGGACAGAGGTTATACTTTCTAACTATGGCTACACCTTC.

The chain links TRBV7-2 to TRBJ2-7; tentative D call: TRBD1 (6 bases). V lost 5 bases and J lost 7, with 15 bases in between. The CDR3 length is 13 residues. Germline V CDR1 and CDR2: SGHTA, FQGNSA. The CDR3 sequence: CASSADRSREQYF. The CDR3 DNA is TGTGCCAGCAGCGCAGACAGGAGCCGGGAGCAGTACTTC. Filled out from reference TRBV7-2 and TRBJ2-7, the complete variable domain reads GAGVSQSPSNKVTEKGKDVELRCDPISGHTALYWYRQSLGQGLEFLIYFQGNSAPDKSGLPSDRFSAERTGGSVSTLTIQRTQQEDSAVYLCASSADRSREQYFGPGTRLTVT.

In its sample, this clone was seen a few times. The chain combines TRBV15 with TRBJ2-3, with 7 bases aligning to TRBD2. The CDR3 is 16 amino acids. Trimming took 4 bases from V and 6 from J; bases not matched to a gene: 13. Germline assignment: CDR1 LNHNV and CDR2 YYDKDF (reference sequence). CDR3 region: CATSTRSRGTADTQYF. The CDR3 coding sequence is TGTGCCACCAGCACCCGTTCGCGGGGGACGGCGGATACGCAGTATTTT.

The rearrangement links TRBV2 to TRBJ1-5, with a tentative D call TRBD1 (5 bases). This CDR3 has 13 amino acids. CDR1 and CDR2 (germline): SNHLY, FYNNEI. Trimming removed 1 base at V and 10 bases at J, with 11 bases between. CDR3 in amino acids: CASSEGQSLPQHF. DNA for the CDR3: TGTGCCAGCAGTGAAGGACAGTCACTACCCCAGCATTTT.

The rearrangement joins TRBV2 to TRBJ1-1; D is unresolved. Germline V lookup: CDR1 SNHLY, CDR2 FYNNEI. V was clipped by 7 bases and J by 5 bases, with 17 bases between them. This CDR3 comprises 14 residues. The CDR3 reads CASTLQEARTEAFF. Written as DNA, the CDR3 is TGTGCCAGCACTTTGCAGGAGGCCCGGACTGAAGCTTTCTTT.

The V gene is TRBV7-2, the J gene TRBJ2-5, with 10 bases fitting TRBD1. V lost 3 bases to trimming and J lost 4 bases; unmatched junction nucleotides: 2. Germline assignment: CDR1 SGHTA and CDR2 FQGNSA. There are 14 residues in the CDR3. DNA for the CDR3: TGTGCCAGCAGCTTCGACAGGGGGCGAGAGACCCAGTACTTC. Its protein product is CASSFDRGRETQYF.

The chain combines TRBV10-3 with TRBJ2-5; tentatively, D is TRBD2 (6 bases). V lost 4 bases to trimming and J lost 5 bases, with 23 bases between them. The CDR3 sequence is 17 residues long. Germline V gives CDR1 ENHRY, CDR2 SYGVKD. The CDR3 bases are TGTGCCATCAGTGGGGGCGGAGCGGGCAGAGGAGTCGAGACCCAGTACTTC. It is translated as CAISGGGAGRGVETQYF.

This clone has a single count. The gene calls are TRBV11-3 and TRBJ2-1, with 10 bases matching TRBD1. V trimming: 5 bases; J trimming: 7 bases; junction bases outside the gene matches: 8. The CDR3 sequence is 15 residues long. CDR1 is SGHNT, CDR2 YENEEA, per germline. Written as DNA, the CDR3 is TGTGCCAGCAGCCTAGGGACAGGGGCGGAGAATGAGCAGTTCTTC. Its protein product is CASSLGTGAENEQFF.

The chain recombines TRBV7-8 with TRBJ2-1; 9 nucleotides match TRBD2. The CDR3 is 16 residues long. Per the germline V gene, CDR1 is SGHVS and CDR2 is FQNEAQ. The trim removed 1 base at V and 9 bases at J, leaving 10 bases unmatched. CDR3 DNA: TGTGCCAGCAGCTTAGAGTCGGTAGCGGGGGCGGTTGAGCAGTTCTTC. It yields the protein CASSLESVAGAVEQFF. The full variable domain, with the rest looked up from reference TRBV7-8 and TRBJ2-1, is GAGVSQSPRYKVAKRGQDVALRCDPISGHVSLFWYQQALGQGPEFLTYFQNEAQLDKSGLPSDRFFAERPEGSVSTLKIQRTQQEDSAVYLCASSLESVAGAVEQFFGPGTRLTVL.

Comment on this clone: The CDR3 ends on some other residue instead of the conserved phenylalanine or tryptophan, so this is likely a read error. V and J are TRBV19 and TRBJ2-7; TRBD2 matches at 7 bases. J lost 2 bases, V lost 2 bases, and 3 bases had no gene match. The CDR3 totals 14 residues. Germline V gives CDR1 LNHDA, CDR2 SQIVND (reference sequence). CDR3 loop: CASSIQAGPYEQYL. CDR3 nucleotides: TGTGCCAGTAGTATACAAGCGGGGCCCTACGAGCAGTACCTC.

This clone was picked up many times. CDR3 loop: CASSHNGGSLNQPQHF. The DNA of the CDR3 is TGTGCCAGCAGCCACAATGGCGGGTCCCTCAATCAGCCCCAGCATTTT. The genes are TRBV7-2 and TRBJ1-5; unclear D gene. With 5 bases removed from V and 3 bases from J, the gap between germline ends came to 17 bases. Per germline, CDR1 SGHTA and CDR2 FQGNSA. This CDR3 spans 16 amino acids.

CDR3 protein: CASSARDRGAGANVLTF. CDR3 sequence (DNA): TGTGCCAGCAGTGCCCGGGACAGGGGGGCTGGGGCCAACGTCCTGACTTTC. J is TRBJ2-6 and V is TRBV6-1, with 11 bases matching TRBD1. Germline assignment: CDR1 MNHNS and CDR2 SASEGT. This CDR3 is 17 amino acids long. The V segment lost 4 bases and the J segment 2 bases; nucleotides outside the gene matches: 4.

With regard to this clone: Sequence at one end of the junction differs from germline and may be a read error. The chain employs TRBV7-7 and TRBJ2-3, with 8 bases aligning to TRBD2. Germline lookup yields CDR1 SSHAT and CDR2 FNYEAQ (reference sequence). There are 15 residues in the CDR3. The DNA for the CDR3 is TGTGCTAGCAGCTTGGACGGGGGGGCGTCAGATACGCAGTATTTT. Its protein is CASSLDGGASDTQYF.

The genes are TRBV28 and TRBJ1-2; no clear D gene. With 6 bases removed from V and 2 bases from J, the gap between germline ends came to 13 bases. Germline V gene lookup returns CDR1 MDHEN and CDR2 SYDVKM. This CDR3 contains 14 residues. The DNA for the CDR3 is TGTGCCAGCAGCCCGGCGGGGAAGAACTATGGCTACACCTTC. Amino acid sequence: CASSPAGKNYGYTF.

This rearrangement joins TRBV5-1 to TRBJ1-1; 10 bases map to TRBD1. Germline CDR1 and CDR2: SGHRS and YFSETQ. V lost 2 bases, J lost 4 bases, and 2 bases stayed unmatched. The CDR3 loop spans 14 amino acids. Written as DNA, the CDR3 is TGCGCCAGCAGCTTTAGGACAGGGGGCACTGAAGCTTTCTTT. As protein: CASSFRTGGTEAFF.

This sequence joins TRBV7-8 and TRBJ2-7; maybe TRBD1 (5 bases). Germline-derived CDR1 and CDR2 are SGHVS and FQNEAQ. The CDR3 consists of 13 residues. V was trimmed by 5 bases and J by 4 bases, leaving 12 bases between them. The CDR3 loop reads CASSPGRGYEQYF. In DNA form, the CDR3 reads TGTGCCAGCAGCCCCGGAAGGGGTTACGAGCAGTACTTC.